This TCR beta chain was obtained from a study of T cell responses to AZD1222 COVID-19 vaccine. Trimming took 2 bases from V and 6 from J, leaving 19 bases between them. CDR3 length: 16 residues. The germline CDR1 and CDR2 sequences are MNHNS and SASEGT. Repertoires were generated with immunoSEQ multiplex PCR, while TCRdb's copy carries only in-frame clones and drops some. This sample has about 100,000 clones; about 95% occur once, and the top ten carry roughly 2%. The clonotype comes from an adult in good health. The chain couples TRBV6-1 to TRBJ2-5; D possibly corresponds to TRBD1 (5 bases). Sequences were derived from peripheral blood, sampled on day 0 of AZD1222 vaccination. CDR3 bases: TGTGCCAGCAGTGAAAGAATTTGGACACCTAGAAAGACCCAGTACTTC. Its translation is CASSERIWTPRKTQYF.